These 9 T cell receptor beta chains originate from one sample sequenced in a study of T-cell reconstitution after alpha-beta-depleted transplantation in children. TCRbeta library preparation incorporated unique molecular identifiers. MiXCR, applied by TCRdb to the PCR reads, yields one record per CDR3 protein. The sample shows a few hundred thousand distinct CDR3 sequences, under 15% of them seen only once. This specimen was PBMCs, mostly from graft donor cells, taken 360 days after TCRalphabeta/CD19-depleted stem cell transplant. The receptors were gathered from a male patient younger than 18 who had a stem cell transplant for acute myeloid leukemia, so the T cells may come from the graft donor.

The V gene is TRBV14, the J gene TRBJ2-1; D is unclear. The CDR3 extends over 13 amino acids. V was shortened by 11 bases and J by 6 bases, with 17 bases between the two germline ends. Per the germline V gene, CDR1 is SGHDN and CDR2 is FVKESK. The CDR3 DNA reads as TGTGCCGACACTCCAGCCCTAGTCAATGAGCAGTTCTTC. Its translation: CADTPALVNEQFF.

The chain carries TRBV7-2 and TRBJ2-5; TRBD1 is a possible D gene (5 bases). Germline CDR1 reads SGHTA; CDR2 reads FQGNSA. This CDR3 has 17 residues. The V and J ends lost 0 bases and 4 bases respectively, with 18 bases between them. CDR3 protein: CASSLAFRGSERETQYF. Here the CDR3 DNA reads TGTGCCAGCAGCTTAGCCTTTAGGGGATCCGAACGAGAGACCCAGTACTTC.

This clonotype was found a few times. The chain combines TRBV29-1 with TRBJ2-6; TRBD1 agrees at 7 bases. CDR3 length equals 13 residues. The ends lost 7 bases at V and 6 bases at J; junction bases unmatched: 6. Germline values: CDR1 SQVTM, CDR2 ANQGSEA. CDR3: CSAGTASANVLTF. DNA for the CDR3: TGCAGCGCTGGGACAGCGTCGGCCAACGTCCTGACTTTC.

This clonotype has at least ten counts. This sequence joins TRBV29-1 and TRBJ2-5; either TRBD1 or TRBD2 may supply D (5 bases each). The CDR3 is 13 amino acids. Germline CDR1 reads SQVTM; CDR2 reads ANQGSEA. The V end lost 8 bases, the J end lost 7 bases, and 20 bases lay between the germline ends. The CDR3 bases are TGCAGCATTTCAGGGACCTGGGGCGGGACCCAGTACTTC. Translation gives CSISGTWGGTQYF. Complete variable domain (other parts from reference TRBV29-1 and TRBJ2-5): SAVISQKPSRDICQRGTSLTIQCQVDSQVTMMFWYRQQPGQSLTLIATANQGSEATYESGFVIDKFPISRPNLTFSTLTVSNMSPEDSSIYLCSISGTWGGTQYFGPGTRLLVL.

The chain uses TRBV11-3 and TRBJ2-3; 9 positions match TRBD2. Germline V gives CDR1 SGHNT, CDR2 YENEEA. The CDR3 runs to 16 residues. With 5 bases clipped from V and 3 bases from J, the junction kept 9 bases outside the gene matches. The CDR3 coding sequence is TGTGCCAGCAGCCCAGCCGCCGCGGGAGGGACAGATACGCAGTATTTT. The encoded protein is CASSPAAAGGTDTQYF.

This clonotype was recorded many times. V usage is TRBV4-2 and J usage is TRBJ2-1, with D unclear. Trimming left V 0 bases short and J 8 bases short, with 11 bases between. The V gene's germline CDR1 is LGHNA and CDR2 YNFKEQ. CDR3 length: 14 residues. The CDR3 DNA is TGTGCCAGCAGCCAAGATCCCCGCTGGGATGAGCAGTTCTTC. Amino acids: CASSQDPRWDEQFF.

This clonotype was counted once. The chain recombines TRBV7-2 with TRBJ1-6, with D perhaps matching TRBD1 (5 bases). Germline CDR1 is SGHTA and CDR2 is FQGNSA. The CDR3 consists of 16 residues. The V end lost 1 base, the J end lost 11 bases, and 18 bases lay between the germline ends. The CDR3 protein is CASSLGRGRRWPPLHF. CDR3 DNA sequence: TGTGCCAGCAGCTTAGGACGGGGACGGAGGTGGCCACCCCTCCACTTT.

This clonotype appeared a few times. The chain combines TRBV18 with TRBJ2-5; 11 bases map to TRBD2. The trim removed 6 bases at V and 2 bases at J, leaving 8 bases unmatched. This CDR3 comprises 16 residues. Germline loops: CDR1 KGHSH, CDR2 LQKENI. This CDR3 reads CASSPVLAGGQETQYF. The DNA for the CDR3 is TGTGCCAGCTCTCCTGTCCTAGCGGGAGGACAAGAGACCCAGTACTTC. Together with reference TRBV18 and TRBJ2-5, the CDR3 gives the full variable domain: NAGVMQNPRHLVRRRGQEARLRCSPMKGHSHVYWYRQLPEEGLKFMVYLQKENIIDESGMPKERFSAEFPKEGPSILRIQQVVRGDSAAYFCASSPVLAGGQETQYFGPGTRLLVL.

At least ten counts were recorded for this clonotype. The rearrangement uses TRBV4-2 and TRBJ2-5; 11 nucleotides agree with TRBD2. The CDR3 loop spans 16 amino acids. With 2 bases clipped from V and 5 bases from J, the junction kept 7 bases outside the gene matches. Germline V gene lookup returns CDR1 LGHNA and CDR2 YNFKEQ. CDR3 sequence: CASSQISGRAGETQYF. DNA for the CDR3: TGTGCCAGCAGCCAAATTAGCGGGAGGGCCGGGGAGACCCAGTACTTC.